This entry concerns a single T cell receptor (beta chain). The data were obtained in a study of blood T cell repertoires in COVID-19. Per the authors' pipeline: Cell counts per sample came from amplifying reference gene primers. Profiling relied on immunoSEQ multiplex PCR, and the TCRdb table lists in-frame clones only, not all of them. The V and J calls and the clone size are those of that table, but D and trimming were determined from the DNA. The sample has 70,000 or so clones; around 87% are singletons. Per the germline V gene, CDR1 is SGDLS and CDR2 is YYNGEE. This CDR3 is built from 16 residues. The V and J ends lost 3 bases and 0 bases respectively, with 15 bases between them.

V and J are TRBV9 and TRBJ1-2; no definite D call. The sequencing input was peripheral blood. This TCR came from a woman aged 18-29 years with acute or convalescent COVID-19. For the CDR3, the DNA is TGTGCCAGCAGCGCCGACCCCGCGGGGTCTAACTATGGCTACACCTTC. This encodes CASSADPAGSNYGYTF.